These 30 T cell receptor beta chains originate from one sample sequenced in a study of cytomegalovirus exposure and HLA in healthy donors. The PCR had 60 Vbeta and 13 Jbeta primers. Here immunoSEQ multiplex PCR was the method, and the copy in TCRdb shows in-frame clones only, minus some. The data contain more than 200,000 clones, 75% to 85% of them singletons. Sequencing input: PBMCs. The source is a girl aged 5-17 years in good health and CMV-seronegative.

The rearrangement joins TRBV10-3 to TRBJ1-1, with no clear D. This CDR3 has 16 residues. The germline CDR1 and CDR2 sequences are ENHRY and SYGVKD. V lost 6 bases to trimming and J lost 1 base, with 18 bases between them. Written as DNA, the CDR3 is TGTGCCATCAGCCCTAATCTGGCGGAGCCGAACACTGAAGCTTTCTTT. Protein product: CAISPNLAEPNTEAFF.

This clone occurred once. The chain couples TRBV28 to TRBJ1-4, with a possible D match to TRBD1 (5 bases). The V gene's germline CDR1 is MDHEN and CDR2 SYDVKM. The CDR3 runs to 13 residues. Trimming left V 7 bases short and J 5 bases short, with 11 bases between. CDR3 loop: CASMTGVNEKLFF. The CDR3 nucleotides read TGTGCCAGCATGACGGGGGTGAATGAAAAACTGTTTTTT.

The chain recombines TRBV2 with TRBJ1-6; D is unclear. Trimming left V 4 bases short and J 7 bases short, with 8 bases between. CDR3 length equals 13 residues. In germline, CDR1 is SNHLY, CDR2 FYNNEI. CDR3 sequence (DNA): TGTGCCAGCAGTGGGGCCAGGAATTCACCCCTCCACTTT. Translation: CASSGARNSPLHF.

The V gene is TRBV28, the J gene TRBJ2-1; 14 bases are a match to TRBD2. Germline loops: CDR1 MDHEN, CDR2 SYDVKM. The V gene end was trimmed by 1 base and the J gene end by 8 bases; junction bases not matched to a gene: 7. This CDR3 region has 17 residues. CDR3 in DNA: TGTGCCAGCAGTTTATTGACGGGACTAGCGGGAGTAGATGAGCAGTTCTTC. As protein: CASSLLTGLAGVDEQFF.

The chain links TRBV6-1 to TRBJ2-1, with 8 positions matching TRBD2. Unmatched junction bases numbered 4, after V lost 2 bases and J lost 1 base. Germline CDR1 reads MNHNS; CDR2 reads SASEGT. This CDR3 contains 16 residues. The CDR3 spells CASSEMAGGSYNEQFF. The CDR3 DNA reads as TGTGCCAGCAGTGAAATGGCGGGGGGTTCCTACAATGAGCAGTTCTTC.

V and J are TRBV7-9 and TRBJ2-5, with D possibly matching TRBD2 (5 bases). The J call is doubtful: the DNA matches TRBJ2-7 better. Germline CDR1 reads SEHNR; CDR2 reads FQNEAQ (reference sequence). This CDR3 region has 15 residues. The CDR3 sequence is CASSPPVGSAYEQYF. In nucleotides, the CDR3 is TGTGCCAGCAGCCCCCCGGTAGGGAGTGCCTACGAGCAGTACTTC.

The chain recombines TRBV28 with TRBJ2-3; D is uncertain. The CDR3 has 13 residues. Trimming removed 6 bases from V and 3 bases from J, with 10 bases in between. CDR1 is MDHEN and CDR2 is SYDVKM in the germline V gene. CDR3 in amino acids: CASSPAETDTQYF. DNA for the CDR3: TGTGCCAGCAGCCCCGCGGAAACAGATACGCAGTATTTT.

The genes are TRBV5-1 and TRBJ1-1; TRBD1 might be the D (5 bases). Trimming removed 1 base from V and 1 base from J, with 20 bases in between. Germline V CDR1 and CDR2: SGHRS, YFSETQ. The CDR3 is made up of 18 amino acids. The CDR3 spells CASSLNPGQPSANTEAFF. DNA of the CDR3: TGCGCCAGCAGCTTGAATCCAGGGCAACCTTCTGCGAACACTGAAGCTTTCTTT.

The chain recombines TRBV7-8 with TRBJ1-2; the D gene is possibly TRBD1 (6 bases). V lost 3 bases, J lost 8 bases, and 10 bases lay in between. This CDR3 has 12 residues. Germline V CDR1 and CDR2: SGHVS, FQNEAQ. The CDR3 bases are TGTGCCAGCAGCTTGATAGGGGGAGGCTACACCTTC. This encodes CASSLIGGGYTF.

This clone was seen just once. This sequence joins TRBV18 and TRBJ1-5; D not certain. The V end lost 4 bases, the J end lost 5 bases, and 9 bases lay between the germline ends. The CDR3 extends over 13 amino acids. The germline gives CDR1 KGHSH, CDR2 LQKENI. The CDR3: CASSRTLYQPQHF. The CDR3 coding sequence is TGTGCCAGCTCACGCACCCTATATCAGCCCCAGCATTTT.

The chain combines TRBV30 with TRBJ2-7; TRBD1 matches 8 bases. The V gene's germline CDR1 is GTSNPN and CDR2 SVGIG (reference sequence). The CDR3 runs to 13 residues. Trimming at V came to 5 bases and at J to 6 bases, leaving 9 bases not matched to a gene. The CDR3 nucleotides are TGTGCCTGGGGTCCGGACAGGGCTCTCGAGCAGTACTTC. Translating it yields CAWGPDRALEQYF. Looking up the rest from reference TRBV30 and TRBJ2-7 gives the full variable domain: SQTIHQWPATLVQPVGSPLSLECTVEGTSNPNLYWYRQAAGRGLQLLFYSVGIGQISSEVPQNLSASRPQDRQFILSSKKLLLSDSGFYLCAWGPDRALEQYFGPGTRLTVT.

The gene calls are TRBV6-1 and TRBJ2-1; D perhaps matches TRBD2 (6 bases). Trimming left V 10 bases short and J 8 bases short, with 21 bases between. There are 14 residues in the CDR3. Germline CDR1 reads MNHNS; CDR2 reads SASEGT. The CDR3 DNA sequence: TGTGCCATCGCCGGAGGGATTGGGTTCGATGAGCAGTTCTTC. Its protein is CAIAGGIGFDEQFF.

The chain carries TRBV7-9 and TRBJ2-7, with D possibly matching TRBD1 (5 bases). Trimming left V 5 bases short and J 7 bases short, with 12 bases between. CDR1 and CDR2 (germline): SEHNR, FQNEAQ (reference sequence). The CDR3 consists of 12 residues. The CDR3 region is CASSPTRQEQYF. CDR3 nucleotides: TGTGCCAGCAGCCCTACACGACAGGAGCAGTACTTC.

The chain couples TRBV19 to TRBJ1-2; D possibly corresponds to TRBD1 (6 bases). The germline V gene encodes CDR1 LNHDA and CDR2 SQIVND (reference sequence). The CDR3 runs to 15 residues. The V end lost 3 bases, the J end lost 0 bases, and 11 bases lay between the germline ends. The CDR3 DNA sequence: TGTGCCAGTAGTATCCGGGACACTTCTAACTATGGCTACACCTTC. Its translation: CASSIRDTSNYGYTF.

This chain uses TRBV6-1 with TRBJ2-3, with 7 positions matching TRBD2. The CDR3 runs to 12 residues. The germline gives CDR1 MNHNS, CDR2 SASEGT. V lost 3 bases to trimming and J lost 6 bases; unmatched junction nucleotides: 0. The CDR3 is CASSEGGDTQYF. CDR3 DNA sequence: TGTGCCAGCAGTGAGGGAGGGGATACGCAGTATTTT.

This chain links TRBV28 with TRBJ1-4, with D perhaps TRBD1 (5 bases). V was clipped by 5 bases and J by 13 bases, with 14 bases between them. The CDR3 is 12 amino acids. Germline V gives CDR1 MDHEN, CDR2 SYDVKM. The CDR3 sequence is CASSTTGQGLFF. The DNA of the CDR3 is TGTGCCAGCAGTACCACCGGACAAGGACTGTTTTTT.

The CDR3 DNA sequence: TGTGCCAGCAGCGTAGCTTCCCGGGTTAGTGGTGATACGCAGTATTTT. Its translation: CASSVASRVSGDTQYF. The V call is TRBV9, the J call TRBJ2-3; D gene unclear. This CDR3 comprises 16 residues. V dropped 0 bases and J dropped 6 bases, with 17 bases sitting between them. Germline CDR1 SGDLS, CDR2 YYNGEE.

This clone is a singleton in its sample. The CDR3 sequence is CASSPMDRVHSGYTF. DNA of the CDR3: TGTGCCAGCTCACCAATGGACAGGGTACATAGTGGCTACACCTTC. The chain uses TRBV18 and TRBJ1-2, with TRBD1 identical over 8 bases. Germline CDR1 reads KGHSH; CDR2 reads LQKENI. The CDR3 spans 15 residues. V was clipped by 2 bases and J by 7 bases; unmatched bases: 9.

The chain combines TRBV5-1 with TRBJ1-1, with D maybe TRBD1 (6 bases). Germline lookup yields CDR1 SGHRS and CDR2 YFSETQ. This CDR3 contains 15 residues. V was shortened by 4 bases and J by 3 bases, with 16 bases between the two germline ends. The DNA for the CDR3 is TGCGCCAGCAGCGAGGTGGGGGCTGGGGACACTGAAGCTTTCTTT. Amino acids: CASSEVGAGDTEAFF.

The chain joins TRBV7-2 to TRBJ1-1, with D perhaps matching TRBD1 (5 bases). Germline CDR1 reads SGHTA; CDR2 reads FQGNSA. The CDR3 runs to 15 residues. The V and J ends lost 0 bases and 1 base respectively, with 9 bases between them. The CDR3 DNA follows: TGTGCCAGCAGCTTAGCGTCGACAGCGAACACTGAAGCTTTCTTT. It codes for CASSLASTANTEAFF.

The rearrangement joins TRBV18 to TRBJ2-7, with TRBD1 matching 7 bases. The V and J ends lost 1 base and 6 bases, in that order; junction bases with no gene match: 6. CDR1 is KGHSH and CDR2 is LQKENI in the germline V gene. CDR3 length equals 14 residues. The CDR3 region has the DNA TGTGCCAGCTCACCACAGACAGGGAGCAGCGAGCAGTACTTC. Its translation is CASSPQTGSSEQYF.

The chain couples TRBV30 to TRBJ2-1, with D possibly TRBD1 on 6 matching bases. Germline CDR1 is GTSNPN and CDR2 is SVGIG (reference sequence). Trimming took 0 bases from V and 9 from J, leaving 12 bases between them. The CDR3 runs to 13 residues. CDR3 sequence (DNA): TGTGCCTGGAGTGTACAGGGACCGGGTGAGCAGTTCTTC. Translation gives CAWSVQGPGEQFF.

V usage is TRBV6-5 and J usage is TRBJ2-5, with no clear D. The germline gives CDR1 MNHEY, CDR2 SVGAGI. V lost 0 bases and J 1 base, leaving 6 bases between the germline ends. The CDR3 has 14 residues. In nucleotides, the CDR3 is TGTGCCAGCAGTTACTCGCGCTTCCAAGAGACCCAGTACTTC. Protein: CASSYSRFQETQYF.

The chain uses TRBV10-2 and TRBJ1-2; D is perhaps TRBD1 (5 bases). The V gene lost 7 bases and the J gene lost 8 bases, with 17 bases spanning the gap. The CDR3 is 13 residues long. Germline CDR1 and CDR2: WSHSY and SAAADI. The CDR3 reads CASTPGGGYGYTF. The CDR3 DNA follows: TGCGCCAGCACCCCCGGGGGAGGGTACGGCTACACCTTC.

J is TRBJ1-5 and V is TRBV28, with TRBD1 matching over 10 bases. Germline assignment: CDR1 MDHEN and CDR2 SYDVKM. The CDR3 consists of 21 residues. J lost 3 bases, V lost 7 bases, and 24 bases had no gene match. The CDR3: CASTSPSLRGQGIRNNQPQHF. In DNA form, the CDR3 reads TGTGCCAGCACCTCTCCTTCTTTACGGGGACAGGGGATAAGGAACAATCAGCCCCAGCATTTT.

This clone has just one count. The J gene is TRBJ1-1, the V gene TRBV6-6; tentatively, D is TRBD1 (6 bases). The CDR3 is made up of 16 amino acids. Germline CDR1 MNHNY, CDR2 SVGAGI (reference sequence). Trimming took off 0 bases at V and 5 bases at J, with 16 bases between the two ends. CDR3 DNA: TGTGCCAGCAGTTACTCGACAGGATGGGGTTGGACTGAAGCTTTCTTT. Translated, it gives CASSYSTGWGWTEAFF.

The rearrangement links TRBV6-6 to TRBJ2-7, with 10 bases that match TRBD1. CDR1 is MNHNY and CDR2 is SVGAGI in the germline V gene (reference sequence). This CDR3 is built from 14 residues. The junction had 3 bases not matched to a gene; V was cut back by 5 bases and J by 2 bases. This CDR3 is CASSTGQGTYEQYF. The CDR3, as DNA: TGTGCCAGCAGTACGGGACAGGGGACCTACGAGCAGTACTTC.

CDR3 amino acids: CASTLPTGKVTGELFF. The CDR3, as DNA: TGTGCCAGCACCCTACCCACAGGGAAGGTCACCGGGGAGCTGTTTTTT. This chain joins TRBV11-2 and TRBJ2-2, with a possible D match to TRBD1 (6 bases). CDR1 is SGHAT and CDR2 is FQNNGV in the germline V gene. V was clipped by 7 bases and J by 4 bases, with 19 bases between them. CDR3 length: 16 residues.

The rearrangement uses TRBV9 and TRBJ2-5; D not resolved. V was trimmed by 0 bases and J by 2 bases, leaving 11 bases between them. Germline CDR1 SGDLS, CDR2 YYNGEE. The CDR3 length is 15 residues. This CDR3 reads CASSVGPQVQETQYF. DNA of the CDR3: TGTGCCAGCAGCGTAGGTCCCCAGGTACAAGAGACCCAGTACTTC.

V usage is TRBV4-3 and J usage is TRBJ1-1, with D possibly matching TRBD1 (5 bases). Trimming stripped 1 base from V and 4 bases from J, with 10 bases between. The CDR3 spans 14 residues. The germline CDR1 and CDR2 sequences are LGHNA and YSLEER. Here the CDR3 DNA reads TGCGCCAGCAGCCAAGCCCAGGGAAGCACTGAAGCTTTCTTT. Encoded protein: CASSQAQGSTEAFF.